Shown below are 5 T cell receptor beta chains from a single sample sequenced in a study of T cells in Graves' hyperthyroidism and ophthalmopathy. Researchers took RNA transcripts and amplified the TCR beta CDR3 regions from them. Initially, a first-round RT-PCR of the TCR CDR3 employed the HTBI primer set. A single record per CDR3 protein comes from TCRdb applying MiXCR to the multiplex PCR reads. The sample holds some 620,000 distinct CDR3 sequences, around 15% seen once. Sequenced material: blood. All receptors derive from a woman aged 25 to 39 with Graves' hyperthyroidism.

This clonotype occurred a few times. V usage is TRBV20-1 and J usage is TRBJ2-1; 8 positions agree with TRBD2. Trimming took 5 bases from V and 4 from J; bases not matched to a gene: 13. CDR1 DFQATT and CDR2 SNEGSKA come from the germline V gene (reference sequence). The CDR3 totals 16 residues. CDR3 coding DNA: TGCAGTGCTGAAGAGTGGCGGGAGGACGATTACAATGAGCAGTTCTTC. Its protein is CSAEEWREDDYNEQFF.

The rearrangement uses TRBV6-1 and TRBJ1-5; a possible D gene is TRBD1 (5 bases). Germline CDR1 is MNHNS and CDR2 is SASEGT. The germline V and J ends were trimmed by 7 bases and 6 bases, with 10 bases remaining between them. The CDR3 contains 12 residues. The CDR3 is CASNQGSQPQHF. CDR3 nucleotides: TGTGCCAGCAATCAGGGCAGTCAGCCCCAGCATTTT.

This clonotype was picked up a small number of times. This chain uses TRBV13 with TRBJ2-1, with TRBD2 as a possible D gene (5 bases). V shed 2 bases and J shed 5 bases, with 13 bases lying between them. This CDR3 is built from 15 residues. CDR1 and CDR2 (germline): PRHDT, FYEKMQ (reference sequence). DNA for the CDR3: TGTGCCAGCAGCTTAACGGGGATGCTGGACAATGAGCAGTTCTTC. This translates into CASSLTGMLDNEQFF.

V usage is TRBV29-1 and J usage is TRBJ2-1; unclear D gene. Trimming stripped 0 bases from V and 7 bases from J, with 13 bases between. Germline CDR1 and CDR2: SQVTM and ANQGSEA. The CDR3 runs to 14 residues. CDR3 residues: CSVEERRLVNEQFF. The CDR3 DNA reads as TGCAGCGTTGAAGAAAGACGACTTGTTAATGAGCAGTTCTTC.

In this sample, this clonotype turned up a few times. The V gene is TRBV5-5, the J gene TRBJ1-3; 8 positions agree with TRBD1. Germline-derived CDR1 and CDR2 are SGHKS and YYEKEE (reference sequence). V dropped 3 bases and J dropped 0; count of bases not matched to a gene: 8. CDR3 length: 17 amino acids. The CDR3 DNA sequence: TGTGCCAGCAGCTCCGCGGTCACAGGGGGCTCTGGAAACACCATATATTTT. Its protein product is CASSSAVTGGSGNTIYF.